This entry concerns a single T cell receptor beta chain. The table lists this clonotype with many counts. This receptor's antigen is unknown. No base quality values were provided; no much bigger clone lies one nucleotide off. The sample belongs to a study of T cells in Graves' hyperthyroidism and ophthalmopathy (dated by TCRdb to between 2019 and 2020). General notes on the study: Peripheral blood samples were taken at the time of initial diagnosis, prior to any treatment. To identify TCR V-J signatures that set the groups apart, the researchers used a discovery cohort of about a hundred patients, made up of fewer than 50 with Graves' ophthalmopathy and about 55 with stable Graves' hyperthyroidism. Prospective prediction of ophthalmopathy was tested in an independent validation cohort consisting of fewer than 20 hyperthyroidism patients and approximately 16 patients who later progressed to ophthalmopathy. The 90 or so discovery patients were randomly split 7:3 into training and test sets. Thyroid tissue and blood T-cell repertoires from roughly 6 Graves' hyperthyroidism patients were also compared in the study. Once sampling was done, hyperthyroidism patients were given methimazole at a starting dose of 30 mg daily, whereas ophthalmopathy patients were given high-dose intravenous methylprednisolone. The paper describes TCR Vbeta CDR3 sequencing of more than 120 peripheral blood samples, made up of about 41 ophthalmopathy patients, roughly 72 hyperthyroidism patients and roughly 17 progressor patients. Results the study describes overall, beyond this receptor: A 13 V-J signature model separated ophthalmopathy from stable hyperthyroidism, with roughly 88% sensitivity and roughly 82% specificity in cross-validation and 80%/75% in testing. Most expanded thyroid clonotypes (frequency above 0.001) were also detected in blood, suggesting blood repertoires may reflect thyroid immune responses. Sample size was not statistically predetermined, and blinding of investigators to group allocation was not performed. During validation, the model predicted progression to ophthalmopathy a median of approximately 6.5 months ahead of onset, with more than 60% sensitivity and 72.22% specificity.

CDR1 and CDR2 (SNHLY, FYNNEI) derive from the germline V gene. Taken from cysteine to phenylalanine, the CDR3 has 15 residues. The sequence is cut down to CDR3 DNA, 45 bases in frame from base 1. Trimming accounts for 5 bases at V and 0 bases at J, while the number of junction bases matched to no gene is 3. A patient counted as having stable Graves' hyperthyroidism if no progression to ophthalmopathy occurred over 18 months of follow-up. The hyperthyroidism patients were between 18 and 65 years old and newly diagnosed, with a disease duration of less than 2 months. Patients with uncontrolled infections, other autoimmune diseases, pregnancy or lactation were excluded. Diagnoses relied on clinical symptoms, serum thyroxine and TRAb, thyroid ultrasound and orbital computed tomography. PBMCs were separated from around 9.1 ml of fresh peripheral blood using Ficoll-Paque density gradient centrifugation. Trizol reagent was used to extract total RNA, and RNA quality was then checked on an Agilent 2100 Bioanalyzer.

TCR beta CDR3 regions were amplified from RNA transcripts. The TCR CDR3 was subjected to a first round of RT-PCR using the HTBI primer set and the Qiagen OneStep RT-PCR kit. Libraries were constructed in a second round of multiplex PCR, after which size selection and purification were performed. Paired-end sequencing of the libraries was performed with 100 bp reads on an Illumina HiSeq2000. In the original analysis: SOAPnuke was used to process the raw data, removing reads that contained adapters or uncalled bases, had a mean Phred below 15, or lacked an exact match to the constant primer or identifier. High-quality paired reads were merged using COPE v1.2.5, and each unique nucleotide sequence was defined as a clonotype. MiTCR v1.1 was used to align clonotypes to the IMGT TRBV, TRBD and TRBJ reference segments. Analysis was restricted to V-J combinations with a frequency above 0.0001, which covered approximately 99% of repertoires. A TCS score was defined as the ratio between F50 (clonal expansion) and ExV (chaos), using BLOSUM62-based TCRdist between CDR3 peptides within each V-J. Welch's t-statistics and random forest reduced fewer than 600 V-J features to about 12, which were used in a naive Bayes classifier (R e1071). TCRdb reanalyzed the raw reads on its own, using fastp at Q25 for trimming and MiXCR for clone calling, and kept in-frame beta chains. Entries are consolidated by CDR3 protein sequence, retaining the most common genes and DNA. TCRdb assigned the V and J calls; the authors' analysis was not used. The sample table shows roughly 420,000 distinct CDR3 sequences, and roughly an eighth are seen once. The ten largest clonotypes hold 5.3% of the sample.

The receptor's source is a woman under 30 with Graves' hyperthyroidism. The V and J segments used are TRBV2 and TRBJ2-3, and 9 junction bases match TRBD2. Sequences were obtained from blood. At the DNA level, the sequence is TGTGCCAGCAGTACTAGCGGGTCTAGCACAGATACGCAGTATTTT. Its amino acids are CASSTSGSSTDTQYF.